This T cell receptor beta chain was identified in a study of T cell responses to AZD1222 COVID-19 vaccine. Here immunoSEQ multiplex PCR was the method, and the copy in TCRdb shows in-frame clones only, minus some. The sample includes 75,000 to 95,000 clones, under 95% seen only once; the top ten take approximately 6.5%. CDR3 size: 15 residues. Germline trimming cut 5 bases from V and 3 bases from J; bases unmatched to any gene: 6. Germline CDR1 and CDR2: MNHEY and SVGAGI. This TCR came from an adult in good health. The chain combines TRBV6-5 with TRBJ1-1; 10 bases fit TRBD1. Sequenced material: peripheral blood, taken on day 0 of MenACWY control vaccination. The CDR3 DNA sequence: TGTGCCAGCAGTACCCGACAGGGGGCGGACACTGAAGCTTTCTTT. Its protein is CASSTRQGADTEAFF.